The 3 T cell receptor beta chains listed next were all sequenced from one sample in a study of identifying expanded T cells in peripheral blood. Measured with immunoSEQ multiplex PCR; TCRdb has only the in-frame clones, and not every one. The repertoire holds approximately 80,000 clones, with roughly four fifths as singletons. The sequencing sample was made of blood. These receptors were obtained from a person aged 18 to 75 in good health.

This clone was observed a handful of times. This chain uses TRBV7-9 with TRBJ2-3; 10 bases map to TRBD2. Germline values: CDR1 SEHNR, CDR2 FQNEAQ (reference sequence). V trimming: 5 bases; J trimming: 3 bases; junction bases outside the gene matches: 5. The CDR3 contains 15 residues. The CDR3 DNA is TGTGCCAGCAGCCGAGCGGGAGGGGGTACAGATACGCAGTATTTT. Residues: CASSRAGGGTDTQYF.

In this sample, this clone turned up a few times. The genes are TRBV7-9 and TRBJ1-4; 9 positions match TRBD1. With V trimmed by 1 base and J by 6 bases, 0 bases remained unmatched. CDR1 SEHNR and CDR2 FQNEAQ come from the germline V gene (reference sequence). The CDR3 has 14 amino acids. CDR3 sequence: CASSLGTGDEKLFF. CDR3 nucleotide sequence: TGTGCCAGCAGCTTAGGGACAGGGGATGAAAAACTGTTTTTT.

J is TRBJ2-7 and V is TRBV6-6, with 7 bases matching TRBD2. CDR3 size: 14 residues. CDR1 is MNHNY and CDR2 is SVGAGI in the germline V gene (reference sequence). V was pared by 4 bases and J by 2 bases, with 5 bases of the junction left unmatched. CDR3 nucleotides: TGTGCCAGCAGTTCGTCTAGCGGACCCTACGAGCAGTACTTC. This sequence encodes CASSSSSGPYEQYF.